What follows are 10 T cell receptor beta chains derived from one specimen sequenced in a study of PD-1 blockade in classical Hodgkin lymphoma. The assay was immunoSEQ multiplex PCR, and TCRdb's table has in-frame clones only and misses some. The sample has 29,000 or so clones; 71% are singletons. The patients all showed relapse after autologous stem cell transplantation, while their brentuximab vedotin exposure varied. The sample consisted of peripheral blood mononuclear cells (PBMCs), taken before the second cycle of nivolumab. The receptors originated from a human donor with classical Hodgkin lymphoma.

This CDR3 is CASSIGLVRETQYF. Written as DNA, the CDR3 is TGTGCCAGTAGTATCGGACTCGTCAGGGAGACCCAGTACTTC. This sequence joins TRBV19 and TRBJ2-5, with TRBD2 as a possible D gene (5 bases). The CDR3 length is 14 residues. Per germline, CDR1 LNHDA and CDR2 SQIVND (reference sequence). V gave up 3 bases and J gave up 5 bases, with 13 bases separating them.

V is TRBV19 and J is TRBJ1-4; 10 nucleotides agree with TRBD1. The CDR3 extends over 16 amino acids. Trimming at V came to 3 bases and at J to 6 bases, leaving 7 bases not matched to a gene. In germline, CDR1 is LNHDA, CDR2 SQIVND (reference sequence). This chain's CDR3 is CASSISRDRGDEKLFF. As DNA, the CDR3 is TGTGCCAGTAGTATTAGCCGGGACAGGGGTGATGAAAAACTGTTTTTT.

CDR3 amino acids: CASRIGQGGYYGYTF. The CDR3 DNA follows: TGTGCCAGCAGGATAGGACAGGGTGGTTACTATGGCTACACCTTC. The rearrangement links TRBV11-2 to TRBJ1-2; 8 positions match TRBD1. With V trimmed by 6 bases and J by 3 bases, 9 bases remained unmatched. CDR3 size: 15 residues. The V gene's germline CDR1 is SGHAT and CDR2 FQNNGV.

The genes are TRBV5-4 and TRBJ2-7; D uncertain. Trimming removed 0 bases from V and 3 bases from J, with 7 bases in between. Germline CDR1 is SGHNT and CDR2 is YYREEE (reference sequence). There are 13 residues in the CDR3. The CDR3 DNA reads as TGTGCCAGCAGCTTGGGACTCCACTACGAGCAGTACTTC. Its protein is CASSLGLHYEQYF. Combining the CDR3 with reference TRBV5-4 and TRBJ2-7 gives the whole variable domain ETGVTQSPTHLIKTRGQQVTLRCSSQSGHNTVSWYQQALGQGPQFIFQYYREEENGRGNFPPRFSGLQFPNYSSELNVNALELDDSALYLCASSLGLHYEQYFGPGTRLTVT.

This rearrangement joins TRBV19 to TRBJ1-2; 8 bases fit TRBD1. The junction had 8 bases not matched to a gene; V was cut back by 3 bases and J by 8 bases. The CDR3 runs to 14 residues. CDR1 and CDR2 from the germline V gene are LNHDA and SQIVND (reference sequence). The CDR3 sequence is CASSIKRQGAGYTF. The CDR3 coding sequence is TGTGCCAGTAGTATCAAGAGGCAGGGGGCGGGCTACACCTTC. The complete variable domain, with remaining parts taken from reference TRBV19 and TRBJ1-2, reads DGGITQSPKYLFRKEGQNVTLSCEQNLNHDAMYWYRQDPGQGLRLIYYSQIVNDFQKGDIAEGYSVSREKKESFPLTVTSAQKNPTAFYLCASSIKRQGAGYTFGSGTRLTVV.

The chain employs TRBV5-6 and TRBJ1-1, with 10 bases that match TRBD1. Trimming at V came to 4 bases and at J to 6 bases, leaving 9 bases not matched to a gene. This CDR3 comprises 15 residues. The V gene's germline CDR1 is SGHDT and CDR2 YYEEEE. The CDR3 nucleotides read TGTGCCAGCAGCATCGGGACAGGGGAGTTTTCTGAAGCTTTCTTT. It is translated as CASSIGTGEFSEAFF.

On this clone itself: A much more abundant neighbour one base away suggests this may be a read error. This chain links TRBV7-2 with TRBJ2-5, with D uncertain. With 2 bases removed from V and 3 bases from J, the gap between germline ends came to 1 base. The CDR3 is 11 residues long. Germline V lookup: CDR1 SGHTA, CDR2 FQGNSA. The CDR3 bases are TGTGCCAGCAGCTTAAAAGAGACCCAGTACTTC. It encodes CASSLKETQYF.

The genes are TRBV5-4 and TRBJ2-1, with D possibly TRBD1 on 7 matching bases. The CDR3 is 18 residues long. From germline, CDR1 is SGHNT and CDR2 YYREEE (reference sequence). V was trimmed by 0 bases and J by 4 bases, leaving 20 bases between them. This CDR3 reads CASSLEVEETGRYNEQFF. The CDR3 DNA sequence: TGTGCCAGCAGCTTGGAGGTCGAGGAGACAGGGAGGTACAATGAGCAGTTCTTC.

J is TRBJ2-7 and V is TRBV25-1; possible D gene TRBD2, 6 bases. The CDR3 loop spans 15 amino acids. CDR1 and CDR2 (germline): MGHDK, SYGVNS. The ends were cut back, 6 bases at V and 0 bases at J, with 15 bases in the middle. CDR3 region: CASSRGSGPSYEQYF. The CDR3 nucleotides are TGTGCCAGCAGCCGGGGGTCCGGGCCCTCCTACGAGCAGTACTTC.

This clone occurred once. The chain couples TRBV11-3 to TRBJ2-3, with D perhaps matching TRBD1 (5 bases). V was pared by 3 bases and J by 10 bases, with 14 bases between. Per germline, CDR1 SGHNT and CDR2 YENEEA. The CDR3 sequence is 13 residues long. The CDR3 nucleotides read TGTGCCAGCAGCTTTGGGGCCGCATCGGCGCAGTATTTT. Translating it yields CASSFGAASAQYF.